This T cell receptor (beta chain) was identified during a study of T-cell memory formation after mild COVID-19. Study-wide points: Some clones that responded turned up in pre-infection memory, which suggests that cross-reactive memory joined in.

Concerning this clonotype itself: Its antigen is still unknown.

Germline CDR1 SGHTA, CDR2 FQGNSA. V dropped 5 bases and J dropped 3 bases, with 17 bases sitting between them. CDR3 length equals 15 residues. TCRdb re-called the 5' RACE reads through MiXCR, storing one row per CDR3 protein. The sample contains 250,000 to 350,000 distinct CDR3 sequences, 15% to 20% of which appear only once. The rearrangement joins TRBV7-2 to TRBJ2-7; the D gene is possibly TRBD2 (6 bases). This TCR was sampled from a young man who had mild COVID-19 (a few samples of this study predate the infection). Cell type and time point are not known. Sequenced input: PBMCs or a T cell subset sorted from them (not recorded which). CDR3 protein: CASSQWTGVFYEQYF. CDR3 in DNA: TGTGCCAGCAGCCAATGGACGGGGGTGTTCTACGAGCAGTACTTC.